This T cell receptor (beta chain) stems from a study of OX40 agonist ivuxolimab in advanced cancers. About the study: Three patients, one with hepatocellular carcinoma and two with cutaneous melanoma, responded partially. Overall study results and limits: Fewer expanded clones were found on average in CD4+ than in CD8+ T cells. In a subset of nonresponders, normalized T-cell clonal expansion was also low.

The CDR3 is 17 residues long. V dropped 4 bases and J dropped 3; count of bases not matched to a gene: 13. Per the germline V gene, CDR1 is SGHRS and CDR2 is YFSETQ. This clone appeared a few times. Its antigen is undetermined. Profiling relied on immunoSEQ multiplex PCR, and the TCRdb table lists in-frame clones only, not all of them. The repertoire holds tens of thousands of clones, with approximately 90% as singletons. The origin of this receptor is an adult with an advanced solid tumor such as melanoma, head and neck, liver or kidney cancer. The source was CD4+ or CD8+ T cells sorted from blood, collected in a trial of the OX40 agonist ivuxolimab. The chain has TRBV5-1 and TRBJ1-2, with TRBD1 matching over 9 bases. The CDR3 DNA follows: TGCGCCAGCAGCCTTCAGTTTAACAGGGGGCAGGACTATGGCTACACCTTC. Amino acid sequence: CASSLQFNRGQDYGYTF.